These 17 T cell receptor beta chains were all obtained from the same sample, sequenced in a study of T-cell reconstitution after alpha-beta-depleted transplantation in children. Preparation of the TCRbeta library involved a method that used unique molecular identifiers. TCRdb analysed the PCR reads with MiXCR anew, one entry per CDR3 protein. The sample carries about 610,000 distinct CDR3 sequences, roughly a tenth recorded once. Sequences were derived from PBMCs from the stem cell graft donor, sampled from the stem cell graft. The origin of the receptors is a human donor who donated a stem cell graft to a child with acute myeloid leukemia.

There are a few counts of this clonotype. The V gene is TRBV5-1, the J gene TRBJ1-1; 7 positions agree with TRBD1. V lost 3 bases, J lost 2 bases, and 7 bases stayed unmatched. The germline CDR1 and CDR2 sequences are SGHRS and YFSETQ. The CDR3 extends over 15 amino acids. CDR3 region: CASSYRRQGNTEAFF. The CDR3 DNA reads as TGCGCCAGCAGCTACCGGAGACAGGGAAACACTGAAGCTTTCTTT.

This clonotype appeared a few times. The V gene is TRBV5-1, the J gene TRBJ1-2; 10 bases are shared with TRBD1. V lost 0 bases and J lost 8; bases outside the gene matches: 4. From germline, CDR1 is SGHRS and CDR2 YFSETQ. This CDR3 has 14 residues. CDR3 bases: TGCGCCAGCAGCTTGGAGGGGACAGGGGTCGGCTACACCTTC. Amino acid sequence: CASSLEGTGVGYTF.

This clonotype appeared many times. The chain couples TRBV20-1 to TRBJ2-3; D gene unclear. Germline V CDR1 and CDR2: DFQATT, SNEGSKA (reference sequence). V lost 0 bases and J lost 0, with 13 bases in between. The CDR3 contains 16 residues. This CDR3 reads CSARDATAQSTDTQYF. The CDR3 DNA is TGCAGTGCTAGAGATGCGACGGCCCAAAGCACAGATACGCAGTATTTT.

CDR3 region: CARSPGETQYF. The CDR3, as DNA: TGTGCCAGGAGCCCTGGGGAGACCCAGTACTTC. The genes are TRBV7-9 and TRBJ2-5; no firm D call. V dropped 9 bases and J dropped 5 bases, with 10 bases sitting between them. The CDR3 totals 11 residues. CDR1 and CDR2 from the germline V gene are SEHNR and FQNEAQ (reference sequence).

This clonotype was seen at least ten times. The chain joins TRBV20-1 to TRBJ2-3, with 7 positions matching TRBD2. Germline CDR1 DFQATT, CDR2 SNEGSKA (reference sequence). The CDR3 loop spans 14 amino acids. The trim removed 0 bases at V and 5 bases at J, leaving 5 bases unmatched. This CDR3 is CSARDPGGKDTQYF. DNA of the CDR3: TGCAGTGCTAGAGATCCCGGGGGGAAAGATACGCAGTATTTT.

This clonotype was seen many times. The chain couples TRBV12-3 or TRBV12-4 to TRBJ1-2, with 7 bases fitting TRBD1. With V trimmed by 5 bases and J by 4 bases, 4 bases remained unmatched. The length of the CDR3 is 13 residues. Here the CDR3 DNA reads TGTGCCAGCAGTCCCGGGACAGTCTATGGCTACACCTTC. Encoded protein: CASSPGTVYGYTF.

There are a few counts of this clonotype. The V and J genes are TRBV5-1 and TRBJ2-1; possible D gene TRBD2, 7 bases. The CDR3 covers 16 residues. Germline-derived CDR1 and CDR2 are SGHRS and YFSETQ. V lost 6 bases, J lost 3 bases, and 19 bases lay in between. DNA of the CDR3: TGCGCCAGCAAAGGGGGAGCGGGAAGGGTCTACAATGAGCAGTTCTTC. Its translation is CASKGGAGRVYNEQFF.

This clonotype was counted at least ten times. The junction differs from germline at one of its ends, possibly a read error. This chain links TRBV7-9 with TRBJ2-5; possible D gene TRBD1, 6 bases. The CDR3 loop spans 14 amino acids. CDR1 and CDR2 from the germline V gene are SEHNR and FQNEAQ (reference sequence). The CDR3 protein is CASSLARGLETQYF. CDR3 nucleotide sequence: TGTGCCAGCAGCCTAGCCAGGGGATTGGAGACCCAGTACTTC. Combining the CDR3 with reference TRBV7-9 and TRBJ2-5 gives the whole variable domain DTGVSQNPRHKITKRGQNVTFRCDPISEHNRLYWYRQTLGQGPEFLTYFQNEAQLEKSRLLSDRFSAERPKGSFSTLEIQRTEQGDSAMYLCASSLARGLETQYFGPGTRLLVL.

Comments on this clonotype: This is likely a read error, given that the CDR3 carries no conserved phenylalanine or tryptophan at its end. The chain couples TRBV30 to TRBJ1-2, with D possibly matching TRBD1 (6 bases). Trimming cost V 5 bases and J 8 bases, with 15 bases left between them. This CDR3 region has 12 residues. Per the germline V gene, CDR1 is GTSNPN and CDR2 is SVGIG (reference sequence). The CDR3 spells CAWSQGQRGYTC. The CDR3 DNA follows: TGTGCCTGGTCACAGGGCCAGCGCGGCTACACCTGC.

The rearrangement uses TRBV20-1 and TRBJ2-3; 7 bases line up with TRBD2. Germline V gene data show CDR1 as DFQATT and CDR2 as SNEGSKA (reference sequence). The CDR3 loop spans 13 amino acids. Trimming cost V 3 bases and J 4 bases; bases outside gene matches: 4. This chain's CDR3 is CSASGRRADTQYF. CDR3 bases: TGCAGTGCTAGCGGGAGGAGGGCAGATACGCAGTATTTT.

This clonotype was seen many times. The CDR3 is CASSYLGRKEQFF. CDR3 bases: TGTGCCAGCAGTTACTTAGGGAGAAAGGAGCAGTTCTTC. This chain joins TRBV6-2 or TRBV6-3 and TRBJ2-1, with D maybe TRBD2 (5 bases). With 1 base removed from V and 10 bases from J, the gap between germline ends came to 11 bases. CDR1 is MNHEY, CDR2 SVGEGT, per germline. This CDR3 has 13 residues.

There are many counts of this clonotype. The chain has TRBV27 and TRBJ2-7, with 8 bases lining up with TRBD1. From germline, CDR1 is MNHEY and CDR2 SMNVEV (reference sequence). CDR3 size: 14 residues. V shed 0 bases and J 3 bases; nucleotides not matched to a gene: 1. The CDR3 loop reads CASSLSDRVYEQYF. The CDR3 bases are TGTGCCAGCAGTTTATCGGACAGGGTCTACGAGCAGTACTTC.

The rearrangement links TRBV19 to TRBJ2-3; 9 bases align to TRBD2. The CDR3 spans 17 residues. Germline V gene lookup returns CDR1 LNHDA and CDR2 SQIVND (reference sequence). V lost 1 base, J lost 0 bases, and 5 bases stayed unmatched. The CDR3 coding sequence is TGTGCCAGTAGTATAGGCCTAGCGGGACCTAGCACAGATACGCAGTATTTT. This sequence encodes CASSIGLAGPSTDTQYF.

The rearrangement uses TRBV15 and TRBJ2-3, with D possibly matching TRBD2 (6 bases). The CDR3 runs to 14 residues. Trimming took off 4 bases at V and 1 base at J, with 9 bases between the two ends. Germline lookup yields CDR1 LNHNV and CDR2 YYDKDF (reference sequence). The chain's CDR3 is CATSIGGRTDTQYF. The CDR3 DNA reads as TGTGCCACCAGCATCGGGGGACGCACAGATACGCAGTATTTT.

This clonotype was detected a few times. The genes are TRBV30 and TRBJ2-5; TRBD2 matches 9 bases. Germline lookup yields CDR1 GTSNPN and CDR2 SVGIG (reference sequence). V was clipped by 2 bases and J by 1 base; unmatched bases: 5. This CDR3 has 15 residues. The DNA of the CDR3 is TGTGCCTGGAGTACTCTAGCGGGACTCCAAGAGACCCAGTACTTC. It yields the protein CAWSTLAGLQETQYF.

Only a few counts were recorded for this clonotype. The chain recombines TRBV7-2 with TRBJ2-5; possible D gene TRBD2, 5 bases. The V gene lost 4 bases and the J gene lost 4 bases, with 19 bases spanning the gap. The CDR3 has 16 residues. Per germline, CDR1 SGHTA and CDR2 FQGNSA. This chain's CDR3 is CASSSPLARALETQYF. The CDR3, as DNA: TGTGCCAGCAGCTCCCCTCTAGCACGAGCGTTAGAGACCCAGTACTTC.

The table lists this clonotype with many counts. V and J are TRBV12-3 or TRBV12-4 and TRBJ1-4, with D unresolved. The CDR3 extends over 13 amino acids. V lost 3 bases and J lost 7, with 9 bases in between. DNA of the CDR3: TGTGCCAGCAGTTTTTCGGGAGGTGAAAAACTGTTTTTT. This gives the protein CASSFSGGEKLFF.